The T cell receptor (beta chain) under discussion was sequenced for a study of T cells in Graves' hyperthyroidism and ophthalmopathy. Study observations and caveats: Before onset, by a median of around 6.1 months, the model predicted ophthalmopathy.

This clonotype was detected many times. Antigen unknown. From RNA transcripts, TCR beta CDR3 regions were amplified. Carried out on the TCR CDR3, a first-round RT-PCR used the HTBI primer set. One entry per CDR3 protein, called by TCRdb with MiXCR from the multiplex PCR reads. The table has hundreds of thousands of distinct CDR3 sequences, about 20% seen once. For ophthalmopathy patients, the Clinical Activity Score was at least 3 and the NOSPECS grade at least 4; duration was under 3 months. The CDR3 spans 13 residues. Between the trimmed V and J ends, which lost 4 bases and 3 bases, there was a span of 10 bases. Germline loops: CDR1 SNHLY, CDR2 FYNNEI.

The receptor comes from a young man with Graves' ophthalmopathy. The V call is TRBV2, the J call TRBJ2-7, with D possibly being TRBD2 (5 bases). Input material: blood. The CDR3, as DNA: TGTGCCAGCAGTGTCAAGCGGAACTACGAGCAGTACTTC. Residues: CASSVKRNYEQYF.